The rows below give T cell receptor beta chains drawn from one sample of a study of blood T cell repertoires in COVID-19. Clones were sequenced by immunoSEQ multiplex PCR, and TCRdb holds only the in-frame ones, with some missing. Altogether 35,000 to 45,000 clones are present, 70% to 90% being singletons, with the ten largest covering approximately 2.6%. The sample consisted of peripheral blood. The receptors stem from a human donor in a cohort sampled during active COVID-19. Each CDR3 is given with its conserved first and last residue. The D gene is left open where the match is weak. The size field is filled for only some rows; it gives once, few, many or a size class.

V gene	clone size	D gene	J gene	CDR3 DNA	CDR3 protein
TRBV6-2/TRBV6-3	-	-	TRBJ2-7	TGTGCCAGCAGCTATAGGACAGATAGGCCCTACGAGCAGTACTTC	CASSYRTDRPYEQYF
TRBV19	-	-	TRBJ1-3	TGTGCCAGTAGTACAGCGTACTCTGGAAACACCATATATTTT	CASSTAYSGNTIYF
TRBV27	-	TRBD2	TRBJ2-1	TGTGCCAGCAGTCACCAGATAAGCGGGGGGGCGATCCCCTACAATGAGCAGTTCTTC	CASSHQISGGAIPYNEQFF
TRBV5-1	-	-	TRBJ1-2	TGCGCCAGCAGCTTGGCAAGGCCTCGGGGTTATGGCTACACCTTC	CASSLARPRGYGYTF
TRBV30	-	-	TRBJ1-1	TGTGCCTGGAGGACGGGGAACACTGAAGCTTTCTTT	CAWRTGNTEAFF
TRBV2	-	TRBD2	TRBJ2-3	TGTGCCAGCCAGAGCTCCGGGACTAGCGGGGCTGGCACAGATACGCAGTATTTT	CASQSSGTSGAGTDTQYF
TRBV2	once	TRBD1	TRBJ1-2	TGTGCCAGCAGTGAGGGACAGGGACGCTATGGCTACACCTTC	CASSEGQGRYGYTF
TRBV5-4	-	TRBD1	TRBJ2-7	TGTGCCAGCAGCTCCGGACAGGGTTACGAGCAGTACTTC	CASSSGQGYEQYF
TRBV30	-	TRBD1	TRBJ1-2	TGTGCCTGGAGTGATGAGGACAGGATGGTGAACTATGGCTACACCTTC	CAWSDEDRMVNYGYTF
TRBV5-1	-	-	TRBJ2-5	TGCGCCAGCAGCCGCGGGACGGAACAAGAGACCCAGTACTTC	CASSRGTEQETQYF
TRBV11-2	-	TRBD2	TRBJ2-5	TGTGCCAGCAGCTCCGCCGGGACTAACCAAGAGACCCAGTACTTC	CASSSAGTNQETQYF
TRBV13	-	TRBD2	TRBJ2-3	TGTGCCAGCAGCATCCGGACTAGCGGGACAGATACGCAGTATTTT	CASSIRTSGTDTQYF
TRBV10-3	-	TRBD2	TRBJ2-2	TGTGCCATCCGCGAAGCGGGGGGGCGGGGCACCGGGGAGCTGTTTTTT	CAIREAGGRGTGELFF
TRBV5-1	-	TRBD2	TRBJ2-7	TGCGCCAGCAGCTTGTTACCCAGCGGGGGACTGGGGGCCTACGAGCAGTACTTC	CASSLLPSGGLGAYEQYF
TRBV10-3	-	TRBD1	TRBJ1-1	TGTGCCATCAGTCGGGACAGGGGGATAACTGAAGCTTTCTTT	CAISRDRGITEAFF
TRBV29-1	-	TRBD1	TRBJ2-7	TGCAGCGTTGCAACAGGGGTCAACTCCTACGAGCAGTACTTC	CSVATGVNSYEQYF
TRBV27	-	TRBD1	TRBJ2-7	TGTGCCAGCAGTTTCATCGACAGGGGCCAAGTCCCTGAGCAGTACTTC	CASSFIDRGQVPEQYF